What follows are 30 T cell receptor beta chains derived from one specimen sequenced in a study of T cell changes during pregnancy in multiple sclerosis. Generated by immunoSEQ multiplex PCR, the TCRdb table keeps only in-frame clones and is missing some. The table lists about 40,000 clones, 85% to 95% of them singletons. The input for sequencing was peripheral blood, taken before pregnancy. These receptors were obtained from a female donor with multiple sclerosis, enrolled in a pregnancy study.

This clone was seen a single time. As DNA, the CDR3 is TGTGCCAGAAGAGATACCTACGAGCAGTACTTC. Its translation: CARRDTYEQYF. V is TRBV30 and J is TRBJ2-7; no firm D call. Deletions cut 8 bases from V and 2 bases from J, with 10 bases between. The CDR3 spans 11 residues. The germline V gene encodes CDR1 GTSNPN and CDR2 SVGIG (reference sequence).

V is TRBV11-2 and J is TRBJ1-2; possible D gene TRBD1, 5 bases. With 4 bases removed from V and 4 bases from J, the gap between germline ends came to 16 bases. The germline V gene encodes CDR1 SGHAT and CDR2 FQNNGV. The CDR3 contains 15 residues. The CDR3 region has the DNA TGTGCCAGCAGCTCACGCACAGGAGACTCCTATGGCTACACCTTC. Amino acids: CASSSRTGDSYGYTF.

The chain is built from TRBV11-3 and TRBJ2-7, with D unclear. Per germline, CDR1 SGHNT and CDR2 YENEEA. There are 14 residues in the CDR3. Trimming took 5 bases from V and 0 from J, leaving 11 bases between them. The CDR3 nucleotides are TGTGCCAGCAGCGCGAGAATAACCTCCTACGAGCAGTACTTC. It specifies CASSARITSYEQYF.

The chain has TRBV2 and TRBJ2-7; tentative D call: TRBD2 (5 bases). Germline values: CDR1 SNHLY, CDR2 FYNNEI. This CDR3 contains 16 residues. Trimming left V 4 bases short and J 4 bases short, with 20 bases between. The CDR3 reads CASSGPGSMGNYEQYF. CDR3 coding DNA: TGTGCCAGCAGTGGCCCGGGGAGCATGGGGAATTACGAGCAGTACTTC.

This chain links TRBV6-4 with TRBJ1-2; 8 bases map to TRBD1. The ends lost 2 bases at V and 1 base at J; junction bases unmatched: 6. In germline, CDR1 is MRHNA, CDR2 SNTAGT. The CDR3 has 16 amino acids. The CDR3 here is CASSDRSGGDNYGYTF. The DNA of the CDR3 is TGTGCCAGCAGTGACAGGTCAGGGGGCGATAACTATGGCTACACCTTC.

The chain employs TRBV27 and TRBJ2-1, with 11 bases aligning to TRBD2. The CDR3 runs to 16 residues. V gave up 5 bases and J gave up 6 bases; unmatched junction bases: 9. Germline assignment: CDR1 MNHEY and CDR2 SMNVEV (reference sequence). CDR3 amino acids: CASSELAGGWGNEQFF. DNA of the CDR3: TGTGCCAGCAGTGAATTAGCGGGAGGGTGGGGCAATGAGCAGTTCTTC.

This chain joins TRBV7-9 and TRBJ2-7; D ambiguous. Germline V CDR1 and CDR2: SEHNR, FQNEAQ (reference sequence). The length of the CDR3 is 12 residues. The ends were cut back, 3 bases at V and 2 bases at J, with 5 bases in the middle. The CDR3 DNA follows: TGTGCCAGCAGCTTTAGTACCTACGAGCAGTACTTC. Translated: CASSFSTYEQYF.

The chain joins TRBV5-8 to TRBJ1-4; maybe TRBD1 (6 bases). This CDR3 is 15 amino acids long. In germline, CDR1 is SGHTS, CDR2 YDEGEE. Trimming pared 2 bases from V and 6 bases from J, leaving 14 bases between. The CDR3 nucleotides read TGTGCCAGCAGCTTATCCAGGGGAGTGCATGAAAAACTGTTTTTT. Translated: CASSLSRGVHEKLFF.

The J gene is TRBJ2-1, the V gene TRBV5-1, with 8 bases that match TRBD1. CDR1 is SGHRS and CDR2 is YFSETQ in the germline V gene. The junction had 5 bases not matched to a gene; V was cut back by 4 bases and J by 2 bases. The CDR3 runs 15 residues. Written as DNA, the CDR3 is TGCGCCAGCAGCCACGACAGGGGCGCCTACAATGAGCAGTTCTTC. It encodes CASSHDRGAYNEQFF.

This clone appeared once. V is TRBV14 and J is TRBJ1-2; tentatively, D is TRBD1 (5 bases). Trimming shortened V by 0 bases and J by 6 bases, and 5 bases separated the two germline ends. The CDR3 has 12 residues. Germline CDR1 reads SGHDN; CDR2 reads FVKESK. This CDR3 reads CASSQDRDGYTF. CDR3 sequence (DNA): TGTGCCAGCAGCCAAGACAGGGATGGCTACACCTTC.

The V call is TRBV4-2, the J call TRBJ2-3; D gene uncertain. The CDR3 length is 13 residues. The ends were cut back, 6 bases at V and 0 bases at J, with 7 bases in the middle. Per the germline V gene, CDR1 is LGHNA and CDR2 is YNFKEQ. The CDR3 coding sequence is TGTGCCAGCAGAAGCACTAGCACAGATACGCAGTATTTT. Amino acids: CASRSTSTDTQYF.

The J gene is TRBJ2-1, the V gene TRBV10-2; possible D gene TRBD2, 7 bases. V was pared by 0 bases and J by 1 base, with 13 bases between. Germline values: CDR1 WSHSY, CDR2 SAAADI. The CDR3 has 17 residues. CDR3 coding DNA: TGCGCCAGCAGTGAGTCCTGGGGGGGGGCGTCCTACAATGAGCAGTTCTTC. It yields the protein CASSESWGGASYNEQFF.

V is TRBV9 and J is TRBJ2-7, with D maybe TRBD1 (6 bases). The V and J ends lost 4 bases and 5 bases respectively, with 13 bases between them. CDR1 SGDLS and CDR2 YYNGEE come from the germline V gene. The CDR3 is 13 residues long. CDR3 DNA: TGTGCCAGCAGCCTACAGGGTTTCGACGAGCAGTACTTC. As protein: CASSLQGFDEQYF. Together with reference TRBV9 and TRBJ2-7, the CDR3 gives the full variable domain: DSGVTQTPKHLITATGQRVTLRCSPRSGDLSVYWYQQSLDQGLQFLIQYYNGEERAKGNILERFSAQQFPDLHSELNLSSLELGDSALYFCASSLQGFDEQYFGPGTRLTVT.

This clone is a singleton in its sample. V usage is TRBV30 and J usage is TRBJ2-7, with 12 positions matching TRBD1. CDR3 length: 16 residues. Germline lookup yields CDR1 GTSNPN and CDR2 SVGIG (reference sequence). The V gene end was trimmed by 1 base and the J gene end by 6 bases; junction bases not matched to a gene: 10. As DNA, the CDR3 is TGTGCCTGGAGTGAAATACCGGGACAGGGGGCCAGCGAGCAGTACTTC. Protein product: CAWSEIPGQGASEQYF.

The J gene is TRBJ1-2, the V gene TRBV28; D uncertain. This CDR3 has 14 amino acids. Germline V gives CDR1 MDHEN, CDR2 SYDVKM. V lost 3 bases and J lost 2, with 10 bases in between. The CDR3 coding sequence is TGTGCCAGCAGTTTGAGTCAGGCAAACTATGGCTACACCTTC. This codes for CASSLSQANYGYTF.

This chain connects TRBV14 to TRBJ2-1, with a tentative D call TRBD2 (6 bases). V lost 4 bases and J 7 bases, leaving 20 bases between the germline ends. This CDR3 region has 16 residues. The germline gives CDR1 SGHDN, CDR2 FVKESK. The chain's CDR3 is CASSPMTSGSLNEQFF. DNA of the CDR3: TGTGCCAGCAGCCCTATGACTAGTGGTTCTTTAAATGAGCAGTTCTTC.

This chain connects TRBV5-4 to TRBJ1-6; D is unresolved. The CDR3 loop spans 14 amino acids. The ends were cut back, 2 bases at V and 5 bases at J, with 8 bases in the middle. Per germline, CDR1 SGHNT and CDR2 YYREEE (reference sequence). As DNA, the CDR3 is TGTGCCAGCAGCTTTGACTCGAATAATTCACCCCTCCACTTT. It specifies CASSFDSNNSPLHF.

The chain recombines TRBV5-1 with TRBJ2-5, with D unresolved. The length of the CDR3 is 14 residues. The germline V gene has CDR1 SGHRS and CDR2 YFSETQ. V dropped 0 bases and J dropped 2 bases, with 8 bases sitting between them. The CDR3 region is CASSLVAAQETQYF. In DNA form, the CDR3 reads TGCGCCAGCAGCTTGGTGGCAGCGCAAGAGACCCAGTACTTC.

This chain links TRBV9 with TRBJ1-2; possibly TRBD1 for D (6 bases). The CDR3 extends over 15 amino acids. The ends were cut back, 0 bases at V and 5 bases at J, with 14 bases in the middle. Germline V gene sequence: CDR1 SGDLS, CDR2 YYNGEE. The chain's CDR3 is CASSVGLQGIYGYTF. The CDR3 DNA sequence: TGTGCCAGCAGCGTAGGATTACAGGGAATTTATGGCTACACCTTC.

This clone was detected only a few times. The gene calls are TRBV5-1 and TRBJ1-3, with TRBD1 as a possible D gene (5 bases). Germline lookup yields CDR1 SGHRS and CDR2 YFSETQ. With 2 bases removed from V and 0 bases from J, the gap between germline ends came to 9 bases. This CDR3 is 15 amino acids long. CDR3 loop: CASSFNGGSGNTIYF. CDR3 bases: TGCGCCAGCAGCTTTAACGGGGGCTCTGGAAACACCATATATTTT. Full variable domain (rest looked up from reference TRBV5-1 and TRBJ1-3): KAGVTQTPRYLIKTRGQQVTLSCSPISGHRSVSWYQQTPGQGLQFLFEYFSETQRNKGNFPGRFSGRQFSNSRSEMNVSTLELGDSALYLCASSFNGGSGNTIYFGEGSWLTVV.

This rearrangement joins TRBV19 to TRBJ2-7, with 7 bases identical to TRBD1. The CDR3 is 15 amino acids. With 1 base clipped from V and 3 bases from J, the junction kept 6 bases outside the gene matches. Germline CDR1 reads LNHDA; CDR2 reads SQIVND (reference sequence). This chain's CDR3 is CASSIGEGAVYEQYF. The CDR3 DNA sequence: TGTGCCAGTAGTATAGGTGAGGGGGCGGTCTACGAGCAGTACTTC.

The chain is built from TRBV19 and TRBJ2-3; D call uncertain. V shed 1 base and J shed 0 bases, with 5 bases lying between them. The CDR3 has 14 amino acids. Per germline, CDR1 LNHDA and CDR2 SQIVND (reference sequence). The CDR3 reads CASSIGPSTDTQYF. The CDR3 bases are TGTGCCAGTAGTATAGGGCCCAGCACAGATACGCAGTATTTT.

The sample holds one count of this clone. The J gene is TRBJ2-6, the V gene TRBV5-6, with 12 bases fitting TRBD1. The CDR3 is 19 residues long. Germline V CDR1 and CDR2: SGHDT, YYEEEE. With V trimmed by 4 bases and J by 0 bases, 8 bases remained unmatched. The CDR3 protein is CASSAWDRGPSSGANVLTF. Written as DNA, the CDR3 is TGTGCCAGCAGCGCATGGGACAGGGGGCCCTCCTCTGGGGCCAACGTCCTGACTTTC. The whole variable domain, filled in from reference TRBV5-6 and TRBJ2-6, reads DAGVTQSPTHLIKTRGQQVTLRCSPKSGHDTVSWYQQALGQGPQFIFQYYEEEERQRGNFPDRFSGHQFPNYSSELNVNALLLGDSALYLCASSAWDRGPSSGANVLTFGAGSRLTVL.

The rearrangement links TRBV11-2 to TRBJ2-7, with 8 bases aligning to TRBD1. In germline, CDR1 is SGHAT, CDR2 FQNNGV. The CDR3 runs to 14 residues. The J segment lost 7 bases and the V segment lost 3 bases, leaving 8 bases of the junction unmatched. For the CDR3, the DNA is TGTGCCAGCAGCTTCCAGGGGGCCCCACCAGAGCAGTACTTC. Residues: CASSFQGAPPEQYF. The whole variable domain, filled in from reference TRBV11-2 and TRBJ2-7, reads EAGVAQSPRYKIIEKRQSVAFWCNPISGHATLYWYQQILGQGPKLLIQFQNNGVVDDSQLPKDRFSAERLKGVDSTLKIQPAKLEDSAVYLCASSFQGAPPEQYFGPGTRLTVT.

The V gene is TRBV27, the J gene TRBJ2-7, with TRBD2 matching 15 bases. The J segment lost 5 bases and the V segment lost 3 bases, leaving 5 bases of the junction unmatched. The CDR3 is made up of 16 amino acids. CDR1 is MNHEY, CDR2 SMNVEV, per germline (reference sequence). The CDR3 nucleotides read TGTGCCAGCAGTTTCCGGGGGACTAGCGGGAGGAACGAGCAGTACTTC. It codes for CASSFRGTSGRNEQYF.

The chain is built from TRBV19 and TRBJ2-2, with 7 bases aligning to TRBD2. V gave up 5 bases and J gave up 7 bases; unmatched junction bases: 13. This CDR3 contains 16 residues. Germline CDR1 is LNHDA and CDR2 is SQIVND (reference sequence). The CDR3, as DNA: TGTGCCAGTAGTGTCTCCGGGACTAACACCGACGGGGAGCTGTTTTTT. As protein: CASSVSGTNTDGELFF.

Turning to this clone: An end of the junction does not agree with germline; a read error may underlie this. The V and J genes are TRBV6-1 and TRBJ1-2; TRBD1 agrees at 11 bases. Per the germline V gene, CDR1 is MNHNS and CDR2 is SASEGT. CDR3 length: 15 residues. The DNA of the CDR3 is TGTGCCAGCAGAACCGGGACAGGGGGTAACGATGGCTACACCTTC. Protein product: CASRTGTGGNDGYTF.

This clone occurred a few times. The V and J genes are TRBV7-2 and TRBJ1-1; D unresolved. The CDR3 extends over 13 amino acids. Trimming stripped 3 bases from V and 0 bases from J, with 5 bases between. Germline lookup yields CDR1 SGHTA and CDR2 FQGNSA. CDR3 in DNA: TGTGCCAGCAGCTTCGTAATGAACACTGAAGCTTTCTTT. This codes for CASSFVMNTEAFF.

This chain connects TRBV28 to TRBJ1-2; the D is unclear. V was shortened by 5 bases and J by 7 bases, with 14 bases between the two germline ends. From germline, CDR1 is MDHEN and CDR2 SYDVKM. This CDR3 contains 13 residues. CDR3 sequence: CASSLDLRGGYTF. In DNA, the CDR3 is TGTGCCAGCAGTCTAGATTTACGGGGTGGCTACACCTTC.

In DNA form, the CDR3 reads TGTGCCAGCAGCCAGGGGACAGGGGGCATGACCATATACGAGCAGTACTTC. Protein product: CASSQGTGGMTIYEQYF. The V and J genes are TRBV5-6 and TRBJ2-7; TRBD1 agrees at 12 bases. V shed 4 bases and J 4 bases; nucleotides not matched to a gene: 12. This CDR3 contains 17 residues. Germline CDR1 reads SGHDT; CDR2 reads YYEEEE.